These 9 T cell receptor beta chains were sequenced from one sample in a study of OX40 agonist ivuxolimab in advanced cancers. Here immunoSEQ multiplex PCR was the method, and the copy in TCRdb shows in-frame clones only, minus some. The sample carries 71,000 or so clones, more than 85% recorded once. Here the sequenced sample was CD4+ or CD8+ T cells sorted from blood, taken in a trial of the OX40 agonist ivuxolimab. These receptors were taken from an adult with an advanced solid tumor such as melanoma, head and neck, liver or kidney cancer.

The rearrangement links TRBV10-3 to TRBJ1-1, with D unclear. The germline V and J ends were trimmed by 2 bases and 1 base, with 8 bases remaining between them. CDR3 length: 14 residues. CDR1 and CDR2 (germline): ENHRY, SYGVKD. The CDR3 is CAISEQLPNTEAFF. The CDR3 DNA reads TGTGCCATCAGTGAGCAGCTTCCGAACACTGAAGCTTTCTTT.

V and J are TRBV7-9 and TRBJ2-3, with D possibly being TRBD2 (5 bases). Trimming cost V 1 base and J 2 bases, with 7 bases left between them. The CDR3 is made up of 14 amino acids. Germline V gene sequence: CDR1 SEHNR, CDR2 FQNEAQ (reference sequence). In nucleotides, the CDR3 is TGTGCCAGCAGCTTAGGTCGGGACACAGATACGCAGTATTTT. It yields the protein CASSLGRDTDTQYF.

This clone was seen once. The chain joins TRBV30 to TRBJ2-3, with 12 positions matching TRBD2. CDR1 GTSNPN and CDR2 SVGIG come from the germline V gene (reference sequence). This CDR3 region has 16 residues. The V gene end was trimmed by 1 base and the J gene end by 0 bases; junction bases not matched to a gene: 2. In DNA, the CDR3 is TGTGCCTGGAGTGGAGGACTAGCGGGGAGCACAGATACGCAGTATTTT. The encoded protein is CAWSGGLAGSTDTQYF.

J is TRBJ1-4 and V is TRBV6-1, with 7 bases that match TRBD1. CDR1 MNHNS and CDR2 SASEGT come from the germline V gene. The CDR3 length is 15 residues. With V trimmed by 6 bases and J by 0 bases, 4 bases remained unmatched. CDR3 nucleotide sequence: TGTGCCAGCAGAGAGGGGGCTGCAACTAATGAAAAACTGTTTTTT. Translation: CASREGAATNEKLFF.

This clone has only one observation. This chain links TRBV7-2 with TRBJ2-2; 10 nucleotides match TRBD2. Germline CDR1 and CDR2: SGHTA and FQGNSA. Trimming took 5 bases from V and 5 from J; bases not matched to a gene: 5. The CDR3 length is 15 residues. The CDR3 nucleotides are TGTGCCAGCAGCAGAAGCGGGAGGGGTACCGGGGAGCTGTTTTTT. Amino acid sequence: CASSRSGRGTGELFF.

The chain uses TRBV5-6 and TRBJ2-5; D possibly corresponds to TRBD2 (6 bases). CDR1 and CDR2 (germline): SGHDT, YYEEEE. This CDR3 is built from 15 residues. Trimming shortened V by 2 bases and J by 3 bases, and 14 bases separated the two germline ends. The CDR3 DNA sequence: TGTGCCAGCAGCTTACCAGGAGGGTCCAAAGAGACCCAGTACTTC. This sequence encodes CASSLPGGSKETQYF.

The rearrangement uses TRBV27 and TRBJ2-6; D possibly corresponds to TRBD1 (6 bases). Trimming shortened V by 5 bases and J by 3 bases, and 11 bases separated the two germline ends. The CDR3 runs 15 residues. CDR1 MNHEY and CDR2 SMNVEV come from the germline V gene (reference sequence). CDR3 DNA: TGTGCCAGCAGTCCGCACAGGGTTGGGGCCAACGTCCTGACTTTC. It yields the protein CASSPHRVGANVLTF.

V and J are TRBV6-5 and TRBJ2-5; D perhaps matches TRBD1 (6 bases). Trimming stripped 6 bases from V and 2 bases from J, with 13 bases between. The germline CDR1 and CDR2 sequences are MNHEY and SVGAGI. The CDR3 runs 14 residues. CDR3 DNA: TGTGCCAGCAGGATGGACAGACTTCAAGAGACCCAGTACTTC. This codes for CASRMDRLQETQYF.

V usage is TRBV5-1 and J usage is TRBJ1-1, with D maybe TRBD1 (5 bases). CDR3 size: 15 residues. From germline, CDR1 is SGHRS and CDR2 YFSETQ. V lost 1 base and J 4 bases, leaving 14 bases between the germline ends. CDR3 coding DNA: TGCGCCAGCAGCTTGAGTCCCGAAGGGGCCACTGAAGCTTTCTTT. Translating it yields CASSLSPEGATEAFF.